This entry describes one T cell receptor (beta chain). The assay was immunoSEQ multiplex PCR, and TCRdb's table has in-frame clones only and misses some. The table has around 19,000 clones, roughly four fifths seen once. This entry is derived from a study of T cells in narcolepsy. The CDR3 runs 16 residues. CDR1 is MNHEY, CDR2 SVGAGI, per germline. Trimming cost V 0 bases and J 0 bases; bases outside gene matches: 4. The TCR sequence derives from a human donor in good health. The chain is built from TRBV6-5 and TRBJ1-2; 7 nucleotides match TRBD1. Input material: memory (CD45RA-) CD4+ T cells from blood. CDR3 sequence: CASSYSDRQANYGYTF. Here the CDR3 DNA reads TGTGCCAGCAGTTACTCGGACAGGCAAGCTAACTATGGCTACACCTTC.